One and the same sample provided the 19 T cell receptor beta chains below, sequenced in a study of T cells in Graves' hyperthyroidism and ophthalmopathy. RNA transcripts provided the source from which TCR beta CDR3 regions were amplified. TCR CDR3 regions were first amplified by RT-PCR with HTBI primers. TCRdb re-derived calls from the multiplex PCR reads in MiXCR, one entry per CDR3 protein. The sample has 270,000 or so distinct CDR3 sequences; 20% to 30% are singletons. Specimen: blood. These receptors all come from a man in his forties with Graves' hyperthyroidism that later progressed to Graves' ophthalmopathy.

This clonotype appeared many times. The V gene is TRBV9, the J gene TRBJ1-1; a weak D match, TRBD1 (6 bases). Germline CDR1 SGDLS, CDR2 YYNGEE. Between the trimmed V and J ends, which lost 4 bases and 3 bases, there was a span of 19 bases. This CDR3 region has 16 residues. This CDR3 reads CASSPRPHREDTEAFF. The DNA of the CDR3 is TGTGCCAGCAGCCCCAGACCCCACAGGGAAGACACTGAAGCTTTCTTT.

This clonotype has ten or more counts. The chain carries TRBV12-3 or TRBV12-4 and TRBJ2-2; D is ambiguous. CDR3 length: 14 amino acids. Between the trimmed V and J ends, which lost 6 bases and 1 base, there was a span of 9 bases. CDR3 nucleotides: TGTGCCAGCAGGTTCGATCGGAACACCGGGGAGCTGTTTTTT. This codes for CASRFDRNTGELFF.

The V gene is TRBV6-1, the J gene TRBJ1-2; D possibly corresponds to TRBD1 (5 bases). Germline lookup yields CDR1 MNHNS and CDR2 SASEGT. This CDR3 is 12 amino acids long. V was cut by 7 bases and J by 6 bases, with 12 bases left in between. CDR3 region: CASKRGRDGYTF. The CDR3, as DNA: TGTGCCAGCAAACGAGGCAGGGATGGCTACACCTTC.

This clonotype appeared many times. The chain links TRBV29-1 to TRBJ1-2; maybe TRBD1 (5 bases). There are 12 residues in the CDR3. Trimming left V 6 bases short and J 4 bases short, with 12 bases between. Germline CDR1 SQVTM, CDR2 ANQGSEA. The CDR3 DNA reads as TGCAGCGTGCTCAGGGTCGCCTATGGCTACACCTTC. Its protein is CSVLRVAYGYTF. Using reference TRBV29-1 and TRBJ1-2 for the parts outside the CDR3, the full variable domain is SAVISQKPSRDICQRGTSLTIQCQVDSQVTMMFWYRQQPGQSLTLIATANQGSEATYESGFVIDKFPISRPNLTFSTLTVSNMSPEDSSIYLCSVLRVAYGYTFGSGTRLTVV.

The chain recombines TRBV28 with TRBJ1-5, with unresolved D. The CDR3 covers 17 residues. Trimming removed 7 bases from V and 0 bases from J, with 19 bases in between. Per the germline V gene, CDR1 is MDHEN and CDR2 is SYDVKM. CDR3 protein: CASTSPVGPYSNQPQHF. Written as DNA, the CDR3 is TGTGCCAGCACCAGTCCGGTGGGTCCTTATAGCAATCAGCCCCAGCATTTT.

A few counts support this clonotype. The chain uses TRBV3-1 and TRBJ1-1; D call uncertain. The CDR3 length is 16 residues. Germline assignment: CDR1 LGHDT and CDR2 YNNKEL (reference sequence). V dropped 2 bases and J dropped 0 bases, with 13 bases sitting between them. CDR3 in DNA: TGTGCCAGCAGCCAATTGGGAGCCCTAATGAACACTGAAGCTTTCTTT. Its protein is CASSQLGALMNTEAFF.

This clonotype was counted only a few times. The V call is TRBV28, the J call TRBJ2-7; D is undetermined. The CDR3 runs to 14 residues. Germline-derived CDR1 and CDR2 are MDHEN and SYDVKM. With 5 bases removed from V and 2 bases from J, the gap between germline ends came to 13 bases. CDR3 protein: CASSNRVSPYEQYF. CDR3 in DNA: TGTGCCAGCAGTAACCGGGTCTCTCCCTACGAGCAGTACTTC.

The rearrangement joins TRBV5-1 to TRBJ2-7, with TRBD1 identical over 8 bases. Unmatched junction bases numbered 15, after V lost 0 bases and J lost 7 bases. Germline V CDR1 and CDR2: SGHRS, YFSETQ. This CDR3 has 17 amino acids. CDR3 loop: CASSLAEDRAPTREQYF. The CDR3 coding sequence is TGCGCCAGCAGCTTGGCCGAGGACAGGGCTCCCACGCGGGAGCAGTACTTC. The full variable domain, in which reference TRBV5-1 and TRBJ2-7 provide the parts outside the CDR3, is KAGVTQTPRYLIKTRGQQVTLSCSPISGHRSVSWYQQTPGQGLQFLFEYFSETQRNKGNFPGRFSGRQFSNSRSEMNVSTLELGDSALYLCASSLAEDRAPTREQYFGPGTRLTVT.

This chain joins TRBV6-2 or TRBV6-3 and TRBJ2-7, with 9 nucleotides matching TRBD1. V trimming: 2 bases; J trimming: 5 bases; junction bases outside the gene matches: 4. The CDR3 totals 14 residues. The germline gives CDR1 MNHEY, CDR2 SVGEGT. The CDR3 bases are TGTGCCAGCAGTTACAACAGGGGGCCACACGAGCAGTACTTC. This gives the protein CASSYNRGPHEQYF.

Ten or more counts support this clonotype. The rearrangement links TRBV27 to TRBJ1-5; D call uncertain. From germline, CDR1 is MNHEY and CDR2 SMNVEV (reference sequence). With 4 bases removed from V and 0 bases from J, the gap between germline ends came to 10 bases. The CDR3 has 15 residues. As DNA, the CDR3 is TGTGCCAGCAGTTCGGAGCATAATAGCAATCAGCCCCAGCATTTT. Translated, it gives CASSSEHNSNQPQHF.

This clonotype appeared many times. The rearrangement links TRBV7-6 to TRBJ2-5; the D gene could be TRBD1 or TRBD2 (6 bases each). CDR3 length: 15 residues. Germline values: CDR1 SGHVS, CDR2 FNYEAQ. Trimming removed 2 bases at V and 6 bases at J, with 16 bases between. The DNA of the CDR3 is TGTGCCAGCAGCTTACCCTTGGGGGGCCAGAAGACCCAGTACTTC. This sequence encodes CASSLPLGGQKTQYF.

This clonotype was detected ten times or more. V usage is TRBV14 and J usage is TRBJ2-6, with D possibly matching TRBD1 (5 bases). CDR1 and CDR2 from the germline V gene are SGHDN and FVKESK. Trimming cost V 3 bases and J 0 bases, with 6 bases left between them. This CDR3 region has 15 residues. CDR3 sequence reads: CASSHTGSGANVLTF. CDR3 nucleotide sequence: TGTGCCAGCAGCCACACAGGCTCTGGGGCCAACGTCCTGACTTTC.

This clonotype appeared many times. This chain links TRBV6-5 with TRBJ1-1; possible D gene TRBD1, 5 bases. The CDR3 has 14 amino acids. V was pared by 4 bases and J by 0 bases, with 9 bases between. Germline V lookup: CDR1 MNHEY, CDR2 SVGAGI. CDR3 sequence reads: CASSLTEMNTEAFF. The CDR3 DNA is TGTGCCAGCAGTTTGACAGAGATGAACACTGAAGCTTTCTTT.

V usage is TRBV6-2 or TRBV6-3 and J usage is TRBJ2-5, with 8 positions matching TRBD2. Per the germline V gene, CDR1 is MNHEY and CDR2 is SVGEGT. Germline trimming cut 2 bases from V and 4 bases from J; bases unmatched to any gene: 12. This CDR3 is 17 amino acids long. The CDR3 reads CASSYPLRGGRRETQYF. DNA of the CDR3: TGTGCCAGCAGTTACCCCCTACGGGGGGGCCGACGAGAGACCCAGTACTTC.

The V call is TRBV30, the J call TRBJ1-1; TRBD1 matches at 7 bases. J lost 5 bases, V lost 4 bases, and 4 bases had no gene match. Germline CDR1 GTSNPN, CDR2 SVGIG (reference sequence). There are 12 residues in the CDR3. CDR3 in DNA: TGTGCCTGGAACAGGGGTGCGACTGAAGCTTTCTTT. This gives the protein CAWNRGATEAFF.

This clonotype came up many times. The chain joins TRBV3-1 to TRBJ2-2, with 7 bases matching TRBD2. Trimming took 4 bases from V and 6 from J; bases not matched to a gene: 8. Germline V gene lookup returns CDR1 LGHDT and CDR2 YNNKEL (reference sequence). There are 15 residues in the CDR3. CDR3 coding DNA: TGTGCCAGCAGCCGTCCGGGACTAACACCCGGGGAGCTGTTTTTT. This sequence encodes CASSRPGLTPGELFF.

In this sample, this clonotype turned up many times. The V gene is TRBV20-1, the J gene TRBJ1-1; 8 nucleotides match TRBD1. CDR3 size: 15 residues. Trimming cost V 3 bases and J 6 bases; bases outside gene matches: 12. Germline CDR1 and CDR2: DFQATT and SNEGSKA (reference sequence). Here the CDR3 DNA reads TGCAGTGCTAGTTCTTCGCGGACAGGGATGTCTGAAGCTTTCTTT. Its translation is CSASSSRTGMSEAFF.

Many counts were recorded for this clonotype. The chain recombines TRBV3-1 with TRBJ1-1; the D gene is possibly TRBD1 (5 bases). The V gene lost 3 bases and the J gene lost 6 bases, with 11 bases spanning the gap. This CDR3 has 13 amino acids. Germline V gene sequence: CDR1 LGHDT, CDR2 YNNKEL (reference sequence). The CDR3 here is CASSHTGQPEAFF. The CDR3 nucleotides are TGTGCCAGCAGCCACACAGGCCAACCTGAAGCTTTCTTT.

The rearrangement joins TRBV28 to TRBJ2-4; 7 nucleotides align to TRBD2. CDR3 length: 17 residues. After removal of 6 bases from V and 0 bases from J, the junction contained 11 bases not matched to a gene. Looked up from germline, CDR1 is MDHEN and CDR2 is SYDVKM. CDR3 DNA: TGTGCCAGCAGCACGCATCTAGCGGAGGAAGCCAAAAACATTCAGTACTTC. Translated: CASSTHLAEEAKNIQYF.